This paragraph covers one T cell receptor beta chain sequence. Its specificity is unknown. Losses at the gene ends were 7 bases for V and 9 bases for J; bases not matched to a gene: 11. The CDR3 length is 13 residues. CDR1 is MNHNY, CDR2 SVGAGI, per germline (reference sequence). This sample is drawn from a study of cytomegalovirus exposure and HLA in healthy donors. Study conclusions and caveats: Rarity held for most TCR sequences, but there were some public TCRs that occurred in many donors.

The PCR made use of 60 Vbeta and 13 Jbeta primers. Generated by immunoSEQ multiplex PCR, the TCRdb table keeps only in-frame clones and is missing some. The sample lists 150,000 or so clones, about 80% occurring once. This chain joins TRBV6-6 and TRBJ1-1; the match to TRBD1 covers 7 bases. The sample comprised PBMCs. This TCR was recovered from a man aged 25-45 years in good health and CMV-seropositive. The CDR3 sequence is CASITGTACQAFF. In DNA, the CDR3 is TGTGCCAGCATCACCGGGACAGCATGTCAAGCTTTCTTT.